These T cell receptor beta chains were read from a single sample in a study of patients and donors after allogeneic stem cell transplantation. In TCRdb, the RT-PCR reads were re-called with MiXCR into one record per CDR3 protein. The data show hundreds of thousands of distinct CDR3 sequences, approximately 16% seen once. The specimen sequenced was blood, either unsorted or a sorted T cell fraction (not recorded which). These receptors originate from a human donor who was either an allogeneic HSCT recipient or a stem cell or donor lymphocyte infusion donor (not recorded which). It is not recorded whose cells these are; they may come from a transplant donor. Both conserved end residues are part of each CDR3. Fields, in order: V gene, clone size, D gene, J gene, CDR3 protein, CDR3 DNA. D genes are given only for firm matches. A row's size may be missing; if present it is once, few, many or a size class.

TRBV5-1,few,-,TRBJ1-1,CASSLDEKGYNSEAFF,TGCGCCAGCAGCTTGGACGAGAAGGGGTATAACTCTGAAGCTTTCTTT
TRBV25-1,few,-,TRBJ2-7,CASSVGSEQYF,TGTGCCAGCAGTGTAGGGTCCGAGCAGTACTTC
TRBV7-2,few,TRBD1,TRBJ2-7,CASRGTEGYPGEQYF,TGTGCCAGCAGGGGGACAGAAGGCTACCCGGGGGAGCAGTACTTC
TRBV11-2,-,-,TRBJ2-5,CASSLTFETQYF,TGTGCCAGCAGCCTAACTTTCGAGACCCAGTACTTC
TRBV12-3/TRBV12-4,few,-,TRBJ1-5,CASSFTGSAGQPQHF,TGTGCCAGCAGTTTTACGGGGTCCGCAGGACAGCCCCAGCATTTT
TRBV24-1,-,-,TRBJ2-7,CATSDLQGEQYF,TGTGCCACCAGTGATTTGCAGGGCGAGCAGTACTTC
TRBV20-1,few,-,TRBJ2-1,CSATQRSNSYNEQFF,TGCAGTGCTACTCAGCGGAGTAACTCCTACAATGAGCAGTTCTTC
TRBV4-3,many,-,TRBJ1-3,CASSQFFGSSGNTIYF,TGCGCCAGCAGCCAATTCTTTGGGAGCTCTGGAAACACCATATATTTT
TRBV5-1,many,-,TRBJ2-1,CASSLGDRRGNEQFF,TGCGCCAGCAGCTTGGGTGACAGAAGGGGCAATGAGCAGTTCTTC
TRBV25-1,-,-,TRBJ2-1,CASSEWPTQERAYNEQFF,TGTGCCAGCAGTGAATGGCCCACACAGGAGCGCGCCTACAATGAGCAGTTCTTC
TRBV4-3,few,TRBD2,TRBJ2-3,CASSQDWEGWTDTQYF,TGCGCCAGCAGCCAAGACTGGGAGGGGTGGACAGATACGCAGTATTTT
TRBV12-3/TRBV12-4,few,TRBD2,TRBJ2-1,CASSLLALRGSSGIRYEQFF,TGTGCCAGCAGTTTATTAGCCCTGCGGGGATCTAGCGGGATTAGGTATGAGCAGTTCTTC
TRBV6-2/TRBV6-3,once,-,TRBJ2-4,CASSPQGSKNIQYF,TGTGCCAGCAGTCCCCAGGGGAGCAAAAACATTCAGTACTTC
TRBV4-2,few,TRBD2,TRBJ2-3,CASSQDPRGAGGADTQYF,TGTGCCAGCAGCCAAGACCCCCGGGGAGCGGGGGGAGCAGATACGCAGTATTTT
TRBV10-3,-,-,TRBJ2-6,CAISWGATQYWGANVLTF,TGTGCCATCAGCTGGGGGGCCACCCAATATTGGGGGGCCAACGTCCTGACTTTC
TRBV12-3/TRBV12-4,few,-,TRBJ2-3,CASSLDWLGRTDTQYF,TGTGCCAGCAGTTTGGACTGGTTGGGGCGCACAGATACGCAGTATTTT
TRBV12-3/TRBV12-4,many,-,TRBJ1-5,CASRIGSNQPQHF,TGTGCCAGCAGGATAGGGAGCAATCAGCCCCAGCATTTT
TRBV11-3,few,-,TRBJ2-2,CASSLDDSGPRTGELFF,TGTGCCAGCAGCTTAGATGATTCAGGTCCTAGGACCGGGGAGCTGTTTTTT
TRBV10-3,-,-,TRBJ2-7,CAISDMNRAPYEQYF,TGTGCCATCAGTGACATGAACAGGGCACCCTACGAGCAGTACTTC
TRBV19,-,TRBD1,TRBJ2-3,CASSTLGTGGTDTQYF,TGTGCCAGTAGTACTCTCGGGACAGGGGGCACAGATACGCAGTATTTT
TRBV2,many,-,TRBJ1-2,CASPGRPLSGYTF,TGTGCCAGCCCCGGGAGGCCTCTATCGGGCTACACCTTC
TRBV5-5,many,TRBD2,TRBJ2-1,CASSFELAGVYEQFF,TGTGCCAGCAGCTTTGAACTAGCGGGAGTGTATGAGCAGTTCTTC
TRBV11-3,-,TRBD2,TRBJ2-4,CASSLGPAGLAKNIQYF,TGTGCCAGCAGCTTGGGACCAGCGGGATTAGCCAAAAACATTCAGTACTTC
TRBV2,many,TRBD2,TRBJ2-1,CASSERRAGGGSEQFF,TGTGCCAGCAGTGAAAGGCGAGCGGGGGGGGGTAGTGAGCAGTTCTTC
TRBV25-1,few,-,TRBJ2-2,CASSGNRWGTANTGELFF,TGTGCCAGCAGTGGCAACAGGTGGGGGACGGCGAACACCGGGGAGCTGTTTTTT
TRBV4-3,-,-,TRBJ1-6,CASSTHSAILNSPLHF,TGCGCCAGCAGCACACACTCCGCAATTCTCAATTCACCCCTCCACTTT
TRBV12-3/TRBV12-4,few,-,TRBJ1-1,CASRPPGKPNTEAFF,TGTGCCAGCAGACCTCCCGGAAAGCCTAACACTGAAGCTTTCTTT
TRBV18,few,-,TRBJ1-5,CASSPRSLNQPQHF,TGTGCCAGCTCACCACGGAGCCTCAATCAGCCCCAGCATTTT
TRBV18,few,-,TRBJ1-5,CASSRGAGYGQPQHF,TGTGCCAGCTCACGAGGGGCAGGGTACGGTCAGCCCCAGCATTTT
TRBV5-1,few,TRBD1,TRBJ1-2,CASSFAPGGNYGYTF,TGCGCCAGCAGCTTTGCCCCAGGGGGCAACTATGGCTACACCTTC
TRBV5-6,-,TRBD1,TRBJ1-4,CASSYGQARRVEKLFF,TGTGCCAGCAGTTACGGACAGGCCCGCCGGGTTGAAAAACTGTTTTTT
TRBV7-9,-,TRBD1,TRBJ1-5,CASSWDREGQPQHF,TGTGCCAGCAGCTGGGACAGGGAAGGTCAGCCCCAGCATTTT
TRBV5-1,few,TRBD2,TRBJ2-1,CASSLVRVAGGIYNEQFF,TGCGCCAGCAGCTTGGTCAGGGTGGCCGGGGGGATTTACAATGAGCAGTTCTTC
TRBV12-3/TRBV12-4,many,-,TRBJ2-1,CASSLAADLYEQFF,TGTGCCAGCAGTTTAGCTGCGGACCTCTATGAGCAGTTCTTC
TRBV7-2,many,TRBD2,TRBJ2-1,CASSLELAGYNEQFF,TGTGCCAGCAGCTTAGAACTAGCGGGTTACAATGAGCAGTTCTTC
TRBV12-3/TRBV12-4,few,TRBD2,TRBJ2-1,CASTFSGAFYNEQFF,TGTGCCAGCACCTTTAGCGGGGCGTTTTACAATGAGCAGTTCTTC
TRBV5-1,few,TRBD1,TRBJ1-1,CASSPLTGVTEAFF,TGCGCCAGCAGCCCCTTGACAGGGGTGACTGAAGCTTTCTTT
TRBV20-1,-,-,TRBJ1-5,CSAAMERGTSQPQHF,TGCAGTGCCGCGATGGAAAGGGGCACCAGTCAGCCCCAGCATTTT
TRBV7-9,-,-,TRBJ2-3,CASSLTPSPDTQYF,TGTGCCAGCAGCTTAACCCCTAGCCCAGATACGCAGTATTTT
TRBV10-2,-,TRBD2,TRBJ2-7,CATQALAGVIYEQYF,TGCGCCACCCAGGCCCTAGCGGGAGTAATTTACGAGCAGTACTTC
TRBV7-2,-,TRBD2,TRBJ2-7,CASSLFASGGLYEQYF,TGTGCCAGCAGCTTATTTGCCAGCGGGGGCCTCTACGAGCAGTACTTC
TRBV19,-,-,TRBJ1-5,CASTLRGNQPQHF,TGTGCCAGTACCCTCAGGGGAAATCAGCCCCAGCATTTT
TRBV2,-,-,TRBJ1-4,CASQGSRDEKLFF,TGTGCCAGCCAGGGGTCGCGTGATGAAAAACTGTTTTTT
TRBV11-2,-,-,TRBJ1-2,CASSHRLKSNYGYTF,TGTGCCAGCAGCCACCGACTTAAATCTAACTATGGCTACACCTTC
TRBV12-3/TRBV12-4,-,TRBD2,TRBJ2-3,CASSLEGGGADTQYF,TGTGCCAGCAGTTTAGAAGGCGGGGGGGCAGATACGCAGTATTTT
TRBV20-1,few,TRBD2,TRBJ2-7,CSARDPKRGPYEQYF,TGCAGTGCTAGAGACCCCAAGCGGGGGCCATACGAGCAGTACTTC
TRBV10-3,once,TRBD1,TRBJ1-2,CAISEQGNGYTF,TGTGCCATCAGTGAACAGGGGAATGGCTACACCTTC
TRBV3-1,-,TRBD2,TRBJ2-3,CASSPRRLAGRKDTQYF,TGTGCCAGCAGCCCAAGGAGGCTAGCGGGAAGAAAAGATACGCAGTATTTT
TRBV4-1,many,TRBD2,TRBJ2-7,CASSPLAGVFNEQYF,TGCGCCAGCAGCCCACTAGCGGGAGTTTTTAACGAGCAGTACTTC
TRBV20-1,many,TRBD2,TRBJ2-2,CSAATSGRFTGELFF,TGCAGTGCTGCGACTAGCGGGAGGTTCACCGGGGAGCTGTTTTTT
TRBV24-1,-,-,TRBJ2-2,CATSVAGFGGELFF,TGTGCCACCAGTGTAGCAGGTTTTGGCGGGGAGCTGTTTTTT
TRBV20-1,-,TRBD2,TRBJ2-4,CSARIAGGWVKNIQYF,TGCAGTGCTAGGATAGCGGGGGGTTGGGTCAAAAACATTCAGTACTTC
TRBV7-9,few,-,TRBJ2-2,CASGPLGTGELFF,TGTGCCAGCGGCCCACTGGGGACCGGGGAGCTGTTTTTT
TRBV7-8,-,-,TRBJ1-5,CASSLARGRVNQPQHF,TGTGCCAGCAGCTTAGCGCGGGGTCGGGTCAATCAGCCCCAGCATTTT
TRBV20-1,few,-,TRBJ1-2,CSARGRRERNYGYTF,TGCAGTGCTAGAGGCCGCAGGGAAAGAAACTATGGCTACACCTTC
TRBV15,-,-,TRBJ2-1,CATSLGQYNEQFF,TGTGCCACCTCCCTAGGACAGTACAATGAGCAGTTCTTC
TRBV20-1,-,-,TRBJ1-1,CSARDQALNTEAFF,TGCAGTGCTAGAGATCAGGCCCTCAACACTGAAGCTTTCTTT